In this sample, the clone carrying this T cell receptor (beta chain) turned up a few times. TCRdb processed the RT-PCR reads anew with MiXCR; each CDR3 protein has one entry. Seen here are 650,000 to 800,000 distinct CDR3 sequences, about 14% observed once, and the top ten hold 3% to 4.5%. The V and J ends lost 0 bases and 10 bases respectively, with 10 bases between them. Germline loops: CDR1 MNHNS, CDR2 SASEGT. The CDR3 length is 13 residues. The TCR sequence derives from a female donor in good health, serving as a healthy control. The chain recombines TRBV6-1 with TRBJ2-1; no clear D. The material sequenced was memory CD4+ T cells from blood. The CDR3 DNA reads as TGTGCCAGCAGTGAAGCGCTACTCGGAGAGCAGTTCTTC. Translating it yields CASSEALLGEQFF.